The next 16 T cell receptor beta chains were all read from a single sample in a study of T cell responses to AZD1222 COVID-19 vaccine. The assay was immunoSEQ multiplex PCR, and TCRdb's table has in-frame clones only and misses some. The sample lists more than 100,000 clones, 86% occurring once. The sample here was peripheral blood, taken on day 0 of AZD1222 vaccination. The receptors were sampled from an adult in good health.

This clone was recorded only once. The rearrangement links TRBV28 to TRBJ1-1; 7 bases are a match to TRBD1. Germline trimming cut 3 bases from V and 2 bases from J; bases unmatched to any gene: 3. There are 14 residues in the CDR3. Germline CDR1 reads MDHEN; CDR2 reads SYDVKM. Here the CDR3 DNA reads TGTGCCAGCAGTTTCACAGGGGCAAACACTGAAGCTTTCTTT. This encodes CASSFTGANTEAFF. The variable domain in full, with the rest retrieved from reference TRBV28 and TRBJ1-1, is DVKVTQSSRYLVKRTGEKVFLECVQDMDHENMFWYRQDPGLGLRLIYFSYDVKMKEKGDIPEGYSVSREKKERFSLILESASTNQTSMYLCASSFTGANTEAFFGQGTRLTVV.

This chain joins TRBV5-1 and TRBJ2-7, with 10 nucleotides matching TRBD2. Germline V gene data show CDR1 as SGHRS and CDR2 as YFSETQ. J gave up 4 bases and V 3 bases, and 7 bases lay outside the gene matches. The length of the CDR3 is 15 residues. The DNA for the CDR3 is TGCGCCAGCAGCTCGGAAGCGGGGGGGCCTTACGAGCAGTACTTC. It encodes CASSSEAGGPYEQYF.

The gene calls are TRBV10-3 and TRBJ2-1; D is unresolved. Per the germline V gene, CDR1 is ENHRY and CDR2 is SYGVKD. Trimming cost V 10 bases and J 0 bases, with 13 bases left between them. This CDR3 has 14 residues. CDR3 residues: CATQASSSYNEQFF. Written as DNA, the CDR3 is TGTGCCACCCAAGCGTCTAGCTCCTACAATGAGCAGTTCTTC.

The chain links TRBV2 to TRBJ1-2, with D uncertain. The germline V gene has CDR1 SNHLY and CDR2 FYNNEI. The CDR3 sequence is 13 residues long. V lost 6 bases to trimming and J lost 8 bases, with 16 bases between them. CDR3 residues: CASSPYINQGYTF. The CDR3 nucleotides are TGTGCCAGCAGCCCATACATAAATCAAGGCTACACCTTC.

The chain links TRBV3-1 (or the pseudogene TRBV3-2) to TRBJ2-3; no clear D. CDR1 is LGHDT, CDR2 YNNKEL, per germline (reference sequence). Trimming left V 0 bases short and J 7 bases short, with 14 bases between. CDR3 length equals 15 residues. CDR3 coding DNA: TGTGCCAGCAGCCAAGAACCGGTCCCCGTTCATACGCAGTATTTT. Its translation: CASSQEPVPVHTQYF.

The chain recombines TRBV28 with TRBJ2-7; D uncertain. From germline, CDR1 is MDHEN and CDR2 SYDVKM. V was shortened by 3 bases and J by 6 bases, with 9 bases between the two germline ends. CDR3 length: 12 residues. The CDR3: CASSLGSREQYF. As DNA, the CDR3 is TGTGCCAGCAGTTTGGGGTCTCGCGAGCAGTACTTC.

As regards this clone: The junction does not match germline at one end; this may be a read error. The J gene is TRBJ2-1, the V gene TRBV7-7; 7 bases are shared with TRBD2. Germline V gene lookup returns CDR1 SSHAT and CDR2 FNYEAQ (reference sequence). This CDR3 is 16 amino acids long. The CDR3 DNA is TGTGCTAGCAGCAGCGGGACTCCCAGCTCCTACAATGAGCAGTTCTTC. Its protein is CASSSGTPSSYNEQFF.

The gene calls are TRBV5-1 and TRBJ1-1; D call uncertain. The CDR3 loop spans 14 amino acids. Trimming cost V 1 base and J 1 base, with 8 bases left between them. From germline, CDR1 is SGHRS and CDR2 YFSETQ. Written as DNA, the CDR3 is TGCGCCAGCAGCTTGTATAAGGGGAACACTGAAGCTTTCTTT. It encodes CASSLYKGNTEAFF.

The chain is built from TRBV23-1 and TRBJ2-7; unclear D gene. TRBV23-1 is an ORF; its function is uncertain. V lost 8 bases, J lost 4 bases, and 12 bases lay in between. The CDR3 runs 12 residues. For the CDR3, the DNA is TGCGCCAGCCCACGGCTTACATACGAGCAGTACTTC. This gives the protein CASPRLTYEQYF.

This clone occurred a few times. The V call is TRBV2, the J call TRBJ2-7; 7 bases fit TRBD1. The CDR3 is 14 residues long. The junction had 6 bases not matched to a gene; V was cut back by 6 bases and J by 1 base. The germline gives CDR1 SNHLY, CDR2 FYNNEI. The DNA of the CDR3 is TGTGCCAGCAGATGGGACAGCTGGTCCTACGAGCAGTACTTC. Protein sequence: CASRWDSWSYEQYF.

The chain uses TRBV5-4 and TRBJ1-6; 8 nucleotides align to TRBD1. The CDR3 spans 16 residues. Germline trimming cut 4 bases from V and 8 bases from J; bases unmatched to any gene: 11. The germline V gene encodes CDR1 SGHNT and CDR2 YYREEE (reference sequence). CDR3 residues: CASSRGQGTPDSPLHF. The CDR3, as DNA: TGTGCCAGCAGCCGAGGACAGGGAACCCCAGATTCACCCCTCCACTTT.

The CDR3 region has the DNA TGTGCCAGCAGCCCCGGGACAGGAGGAGAAGCTTTCTTT. This sequence encodes CASSPGTGGEAFF. This chain links TRBV6-2 or TRBV6-3 with TRBJ1-1, with 8 bases that match TRBD1. The J segment lost 8 bases and the V segment lost 6 bases, leaving 8 bases of the junction unmatched. The CDR3 runs 13 residues. Germline V lookup: CDR1 MNHEY, CDR2 SVGEGT.

The V gene is TRBV5-4, the J gene TRBJ2-7; weak D call: TRBD2 (6 bases). The CDR3 runs to 14 residues. Germline CDR1 and CDR2: SGHNT and YYREEE (reference sequence). V lost 0 bases, J lost 3 bases, and 10 bases lay in between. The CDR3 DNA follows: TGTGCCAGCAGCTTGGCCCGGGGGAGCTACGAGCAGTACTTC. Translated: CASSLARGSYEQYF.

The V call is TRBV6-5, the J call TRBJ1-4; 7 nucleotides align to TRBD1. Germline CDR1 is MNHEY and CDR2 is SVGAGI. Trimming cost V 4 bases and J 8 bases; bases outside gene matches: 7. This CDR3 has 14 residues. CDR3 nucleotide sequence: TGTGCCAGCAGTTTCACAGGGGTCGGGGAAAAACTGTTTTTT. Its protein is CASSFTGVGEKLFF.

In nucleotides, the CDR3 is TGTGCCAGTAGTAGAGACGGAGGCTATGGCTACACCTTC. Translating it yields CASSRDGGYGYTF. The chain carries TRBV19 and TRBJ1-2; D call uncertain. The V end was cut by 4 bases, the J end by 4 bases, with 10 bases between. The CDR3 runs 13 residues. CDR1 LNHDA and CDR2 SQIVND come from the germline V gene (reference sequence).

The gene calls are TRBV5-1 and TRBJ2-7; 11 positions agree with TRBD1. Per the germline V gene, CDR1 is SGHRS and CDR2 is YFSETQ. V was pared by 3 bases and J by 2 bases, with 4 bases of the junction left unmatched. CDR3 length: 15 amino acids. The CDR3 DNA is TGCGCCAGCAGCTCCCTGGGACAGGGGGCCTACGAGCAGTACTTC. Its translation: CASSSLGQGAYEQYF.